A single TCR beta chain is shown here with its context. This sample was included in a study of T cell responses to AZD1222 COVID-19 vaccine. Sequencing used immunoSEQ multiplex PCR; TCRdb keeps in-frame clones, though not all of them. This sample has around 100,000 clones, with roughly 91% found just once. V was clipped by 5 bases and J by 5 bases, with 10 bases between them. The germline V gene encodes CDR1 LNHDA and CDR2 SQIVND (reference sequence). This CDR3 region has 12 residues. The TCR sequence derives from an adult in good health. This rearrangement joins TRBV19 to TRBJ2-7, with a weak D call TRBD1 (6 bases). This sample comprised peripheral blood, obtained on day 0 of AZD1222 vaccination. The CDR3 region has the DNA TGTGCCAGTAGTCAACAGGGCCACGAGCAGTACTTC. Amino acids: CASSQQGHEQYF.